This TCR beta chain is from a study of T cell responses to AZD1222 COVID-19 vaccine. Overall study results and limits: The repertoires were collected only after the peak T cell response. At 160-218 and 743-854, vaccine-associated CD4 TCRs were dominant, and they spanned spike.

This clone was observed once. Its target is not known. Germline V lookup: CDR1 LGHNA, CDR2 YSLEER. The CDR3 spans 16 residues. V lost 1 base, J lost 2 bases, and 9 bases lay in between. The repertoire was sequenced with immunoSEQ multiplex PCR; TCRdb's copy has only in-frame clones and lacks some. The top ten hold 1.4% of the sample, which has around 160,000 clones, over 75% seen once. The sample was peripheral blood, taken on day 0 of AZD1222 vaccination. The J gene is TRBJ2-6, the V gene TRBV4-3, with a tentative D call TRBD1 (6 bases). This receptor was taken from an adult in good health. CDR3 region: CASSQVTGTGANVLTF. In nucleotides, the CDR3 is TGCGCCAGCAGCCAAGTCACAGGGACTGGGGCCAACGTCCTGACTTTC.